Listed here are 26 T cell receptor beta chains from one sample, sequenced in a study of fetal regulatory T cell absence and autoimmunity. Data came from immunoSEQ multiplex PCR; TCRdb stores just in-frame clones and leaves some out. Of approximately 46,000 clones listed, about 80% are singletons. Sequencing input: cord blood. These receptors originate from a newborn boy with IPEX syndrome.

V usage is TRBV7-9 and J usage is TRBJ2-1; 7 positions agree with TRBD1. V lost 5 bases, J lost 1 base, and 8 bases stayed unmatched. CDR3 size: 16 residues. Germline loops: CDR1 SEHNR, CDR2 FQNEAQ (reference sequence). The CDR3 sequence: CASSPLGTASYNEQFF. As DNA, the CDR3 is TGTGCCAGCAGCCCGCTAGGGACAGCATCCTACAATGAGCAGTTCTTC.

The chain has TRBV7-9 and TRBJ2-5, with 10 positions matching TRBD1. V was clipped by 6 bases and J by 4 bases; unmatched bases: 5. The CDR3 covers 14 residues. The germline gives CDR1 SEHNR, CDR2 FQNEAQ (reference sequence). CDR3: CASRETGGGETQYF. CDR3 sequence (DNA): TGTGCCAGCAGGGAGACAGGGGGCGGAGAGACCCAGTACTTC.

CDR3 sequence reads: CASDRGRGANVLTF. The CDR3, as DNA: TGTGCCAGCGACAGGGGACGTGGGGCCAACGTCCTGACTTTC. V is TRBV6-1 and J is TRBJ2-6, with 8 bases matching TRBD1. The V segment lost 8 bases and the J segment 3 bases; nucleotides outside the gene matches: 3. Germline V gene lookup returns CDR1 MNHNS and CDR2 SASEGT. This CDR3 contains 14 residues.

The chain uses TRBV15 and TRBJ1-3; possible D gene TRBD1, 5 bases. V was pared by 3 bases and J by 4 bases, with 13 bases between. CDR1 is LNHNV and CDR2 is YYDKDF in the germline V gene (reference sequence). The CDR3 extends over 15 amino acids. The CDR3: CATSRRTGPGNTIYF. CDR3 in DNA: TGTGCCACCAGCAGGCGGACGGGGCCAGGAAACACCATATATTTT.

A single count supports this clone. V usage is TRBV18 and J usage is TRBJ2-7, with 8 bases matching TRBD2. The CDR3 is 16 amino acids. The J segment lost 1 base and the V segment lost 6 bases, leaving 11 bases of the junction unmatched. CDR1 is KGHSH and CDR2 is LQKENI in the germline V gene. For the CDR3, the DNA is TGTGCCAGCTCCCCCGCACTGGCGGGGGGTTCCTACGAGCAGTACTTC. Translating gives CASSPALAGGSYEQYF. Looking up the rest from reference TRBV18 and TRBJ2-7 gives the full variable domain: NAGVMQNPRHLVRRRGQEARLRCSPMKGHSHVYWYRQLPEEGLKFMVYLQKENIIDESGMPKERFSAEFPKEGPSILRIQQVVRGDSAAYFCASSPALAGGSYEQYFGPGTRLTVT.

The V gene is TRBV6-5, the J gene TRBJ2-5; 7 positions agree with TRBD2. Trimming took 2 bases from V and 5 from J; bases not matched to a gene: 5. Germline CDR1 MNHEY, CDR2 SVGAGI. This CDR3 spans 14 amino acids. In DNA, the CDR3 is TGTGCCAGCAGTTACAGCGGGACGGCGGAGACCCAGTACTTC. Its protein product is CASSYSGTAETQYF.

The rearrangement uses TRBV9 and TRBJ2-3; tentatively, D is TRBD2 (5 bases). This CDR3 has 13 residues. Germline CDR1 is SGDLS and CDR2 is YYNGEE. The V and J ends lost 0 bases and 4 bases respectively, with 6 bases between them. CDR3: CASSVARADTQYF. In DNA form, the CDR3 reads TGTGCCAGCAGCGTAGCGAGGGCAGATACGCAGTATTTT.

This chain connects TRBV11-2 to TRBJ1-1; weak D call: TRBD1 (5 bases). The V gene's germline CDR1 is SGHAT and CDR2 FQNNGV. V was trimmed by 0 bases and J by 4 bases, leaving 6 bases between them. The length of the CDR3 is 13 residues. The CDR3 spells CASSLDGGTEAFF. CDR3 DNA sequence: TGTGCCAGCAGCTTAGATGGGGGCACTGAAGCTTTCTTT.

This sequence joins TRBV11-3 and TRBJ2-5; 12 bases align to TRBD2. With 0 bases clipped from V and 5 bases from J, the junction kept 1 base outside the gene matches. Germline V gene data show CDR1 as SGHNT and CDR2 as YENEEA. The CDR3 runs 15 residues. CDR3: CASSLELAGGETQYF. The CDR3 DNA reads as TGTGCCAGCAGCTTAGAGCTAGCGGGGGGGGAGACCCAGTACTTC. The whole variable domain, filled in from reference TRBV11-3 and TRBJ2-5, reads EAGVVQSPRYKIIEKKQPVAFWCNPISGHNTLYWYLQNLGQGPELLIRYENEEAVDDSQLPKDRFSAERLKGVDSTLKIQPAELGDSAVYLCASSLELAGGETQYFGPGTRLLVL.

The CDR3 loop reads CASSLLGTFTDTQYF. CDR3 DNA: TGTGCCAGCAGCTTACTCGGGACGTTCACAGATACGCAGTATTTT. This sequence joins TRBV13 and TRBJ2-3, with D perhaps being TRBD1 or TRBD2 (5 bases each). Germline CDR1 reads PRHDT; CDR2 reads FYEKMQ (reference sequence). The CDR3 sequence is 15 residues long. The V end was cut by 2 bases, the J end by 2 bases, with 11 bases between.

The chain carries TRBV2 and TRBJ2-3; 8 bases are shared with TRBD2. V trimming: 6 bases; J trimming: 5 bases; junction bases outside the gene matches: 7. This CDR3 comprises 14 residues. Per germline, CDR1 SNHLY and CDR2 FYNNEI. DNA for the CDR3: TGTGCCAGCAGACAGCGGGAGATCGTAGATACGCAGTATTTT. It specifies CASRQREIVDTQYF.

The chain uses TRBV6-6 and TRBJ2-2, with a possible D match to TRBD2 (5 bases). Trimming removed 6 bases from V and 0 bases from J, with 5 bases in between. Germline lookup yields CDR1 MNHNY and CDR2 SVGAGI (reference sequence). The CDR3 is 13 residues long. DNA of the CDR3: TGTGCCAGCAGGAGGGCGAACACCGGGGAGCTGTTTTTT. It encodes CASRRANTGELFF.

The chain is built from TRBV6-1 and TRBJ1-5; the D is unclear. Germline lookup yields CDR1 MNHNS and CDR2 SASEGT. The CDR3 covers 15 residues. The V end was cut by 2 bases, the J end by 2 bases, with 10 bases between. In DNA, the CDR3 is TGTGCCAGCAGTGAAAGGCCTAACGGCAATCAGCCCCAGCATTTT. Amino acid sequence: CASSERPNGNQPQHF.

In its sample, this clone was seen once. The chain uses TRBV6-5 and TRBJ1-5; 7 bases map to TRBD1. Looked up from germline, CDR1 is MNHEY and CDR2 is SVGAGI. V shed 0 bases and J 6 bases; nucleotides not matched to a gene: 2. This CDR3 contains 14 residues. In nucleotides, the CDR3 is TGTGCCAGCAGTTACTCCCAGGGGGGTCAGCCCCAGCATTTT. This gives the protein CASSYSQGGQPQHF.

CDR3 in DNA: TGCGCCAGCAGCCAAGATTGGCTAGCGGGAGCTTCTTTCGAGCAGTACTTC. This codes for CASSQDWLAGASFEQYF. J is TRBJ2-7 and V is TRBV4-1; the match to TRBD2 covers 10 bases. The CDR3 has 17 residues. V shed 0 bases and J 6 bases; nucleotides not matched to a gene: 11. Looked up from germline, CDR1 is MGHRA and CDR2 is YSYEKL.

In regard to this clone: This specimen includes other DNA sequences encoding the same CDR3. The V gene is TRBV1, the J gene TRBJ2-3; TRBD2, the table's D call, was not compared with the DNA. TRBV1 is marked as a pseudogene. There are 15 residues in the CDR3. The CDR3 DNA reads TGCACCAGCCTGACTAGCGGGCAAAGCACAGATACGCAGTATTTT. Its translation is CTSLTSGQSTDTQYF.

The chain links TRBV19 to TRBJ2-1, with TRBD1 as a possible D gene (5 bases). CDR3 size: 15 residues. The germline V gene encodes CDR1 LNHDA and CDR2 SQIVND (reference sequence). V lost 1 base and J lost 1, with 8 bases in between. The CDR3 protein is CASSIVTGSYNEQFF. The CDR3 nucleotides read TGTGCCAGTAGTATAGTTACAGGTTCCTACAATGAGCAGTTCTTC.

The V call is TRBV2, the J call TRBJ2-3; D remains ambiguous. The germline gives CDR1 SNHLY, CDR2 FYNNEI. This CDR3 has 14 amino acids. The V gene lost 7 bases and the J gene lost 2 bases, with 13 bases spanning the gap. In nucleotides, the CDR3 is TGTGCCAGCACGTCTGTCCGGCACACAGATACGCAGTATTTT. Translated: CASTSVRHTDTQYF. The whole variable domain, remainder taken from reference TRBV2 and TRBJ2-3, is EPEVTQTPSHQVTQMGQEVILRCVPISNHLYFYWYRQILGQKVEFLVSFYNNEISEKSEIFDDQFSVERPDGSNFTLKIRSTKLEDSAMYFCASTSVRHTDTQYFGPGTRLTVL.

The chain is built from TRBV6-9 and TRBJ1-2; D ambiguous. The CDR3 length is 13 residues. V was pared by 3 bases and J by 2 bases, with 7 bases between. Germline-derived CDR1 and CDR2 are MNHGY and SVAAGI. As DNA, the CDR3 is TGTGCCAGCAGTTACAACGGAAACTATGGCTACACCTTC. Its protein product is CASSYNGNYGYTF.

The chain recombines TRBV9 with TRBJ1-6, with D unclear. The CDR3 spans 14 residues. V lost 4 bases and J 5 bases, leaving 10 bases between the germline ends. Germline V lookup: CDR1 SGDLS, CDR2 YYNGEE. CDR3 sequence reads: CASSKRFDNSPLHF. CDR3 DNA sequence: TGTGCCAGCAGCAAACGGTTCGATAATTCACCCCTCCACTTT.

The rearrangement links TRBV6-5 to TRBJ2-1; 7 bases are a match to TRBD2. V was pared by 6 bases and J by 8 bases, with 4 bases of the junction left unmatched. CDR1 and CDR2 from the germline V gene are MNHEY and SVGAGI. The CDR3 has 12 amino acids. This chain's CDR3 is CASRNGGDEQFF. The CDR3 DNA reads as TGTGCCAGCAGGAATGGGGGGGATGAGCAGTTCTTC.

The rearrangement uses TRBV11-3 and TRBJ2-2, with D possibly TRBD1 on 5 matching bases. CDR3 length: 13 residues. V lost 5 bases and J lost 9, with 13 bases in between. Germline V CDR1 and CDR2: SGHNT, YENEEA. The CDR3: CASSPRPDRELFF. Written as DNA, the CDR3 is TGTGCCAGCAGCCCTCGACCGGACAGGGAGCTGTTTTTT. Full variable domain (outside the CDR3, taken from reference TRBV11-3 and TRBJ2-2): EAGVVQSPRYKIIEKKQPVAFWCNPISGHNTLYWYLQNLGQGPELLIRYENEEAVDDSQLPKDRFSAERLKGVDSTLKIQPAELGDSAVYLCASSPRPDRELFFGEGSRLTVL.

This clone appeared a few times. The CDR3 nucleotides are TGTGCCAGCAGTGTAAGGACAGGGACGAGGGGTTCACCCCTCCACTTT. Its translation is CASSVRTGTRGSPLHF. The chain links TRBV2 to TRBJ1-6; 8 positions agree with TRBD1. This CDR3 has 16 amino acids. Trimming at V came to 4 bases and at J to 9 bases, leaving 11 bases not matched to a gene. The V gene's germline CDR1 is SNHLY and CDR2 FYNNEI.

V gene TRBV6-5 combines with J gene TRBJ2-5, with 7 bases that match TRBD2. The ends lost 5 bases at V and 5 bases at J; junction bases unmatched: 5. There are 13 residues in the CDR3. Germline CDR1 is MNHEY and CDR2 is SVGAGI. CDR3 region: CASSGAGRETQYF. For the CDR3, the DNA is TGTGCCAGCAGTGGAGCGGGGAGGGAGACCCAGTACTTC.

V usage is TRBV6-5 and J usage is TRBJ1-1; TRBD1 matches 8 bases. This CDR3 has 15 amino acids. Germline loops: CDR1 MNHEY, CDR2 SVGAGI. V trimming: 2 bases; J trimming: 1 base; junction bases outside the gene matches: 3. CDR3 coding DNA: TGTGCCAGCAGTTACCCAGGACAGGGGAACACTGAAGCTTTCTTT. This sequence encodes CASSYPGQGNTEAFF.

J is TRBJ1-6 and V is TRBV14, with a tentative D call TRBD1 (5 bases). The CDR3 covers 13 residues. V gave up 8 bases and J gave up 8 bases, with 13 bases separating them. The germline gives CDR1 SGHDN, CDR2 FVKESK. The DNA of the CDR3 is TGTGCCAGCGCGGGACCTAACCATTCACCCCTCCACTTT. It encodes CASAGPNHSPLHF.